The 21 T cell receptor beta chains given below trace back to one sample, sequenced in a study of tumor-infiltrating lymphocytes in primary liver carcinoma. With approximately 470 ng total RNA as template and a constant-region primer, TCR beta cDNA was made. ARM-PCR was slightly modified, and three nested multiplex PCR rounds with it gave rise to the TCR beta libraries. Forward primers for TRBV1-TRBV30 and a C-beta reverse primer served the first two PCR rounds, at around 11 cycles each. TCRdb reanalysed the multiplex PCR reads using MiXCR and keeps one entry per CDR3 protein. The sample consists of about 120,000 distinct CDR3 sequences, 60% to 70% of them appearing once. From around 18-30 mg of unsorted bulk tissue, DNA and RNA were co-extracted together. The sequenced material came from liver tumor tissue from sampling region 1. Specified subset: tumor region T1, superior pole. The source is a woman aged 55-70 years with primary liver carcinoma and hepatitis B virus infection.

The chain links TRBV7-2 to TRBJ1-1; D uncertain. The germline CDR1 and CDR2 sequences are SGHTA and FQGNSA. The CDR3 covers 13 residues. The V end was cut by 1 base, the J end by 5 bases, with 8 bases between. CDR3 region: CASSLETLTEAFF. The CDR3 bases are TGTGCCAGCAGCTTAGAGACACTGACTGAAGCTTTCTTT.

The sample holds a few counts of this clonotype. The chain is built from TRBV6-6 and TRBJ1-1; D gene ambiguous. V lost 11 bases, J lost 1 base, and 11 bases lay in between. Germline lookup yields CDR1 MNHNY and CDR2 SVGAGI (reference sequence). The CDR3 consists of 12 residues. CDR3 sequence (DNA): TGTGCCGGCAATACGGGGAACACTGAAGCTTTCTTT. Translated: CAGNTGNTEAFF.

This clonotype was seen a few times. The chain combines TRBV20-1 with TRBJ2-3, with D perhaps assigned TRBD1 or TRBD2 (5 bases each). The CDR3 spans 13 residues. V dropped 7 bases and J dropped 2 bases, with 13 bases sitting between them. Per the germline V gene, CDR1 is DFQATT and CDR2 is SNEGSKA (reference sequence). The CDR3 loop reads CSGVGPNTDTQYF. CDR3 bases: TGCAGTGGGGTGGGACCGAACACAGATACGCAGTATTTT.

A word on this clonotype: A much larger clone is a single base away; this may be a read error. This chain connects TRBV29-1 to TRBJ1-4, with TRBD1 as a possible D gene (6 bases). The germline V gene has CDR1 SQVTM and CDR2 ANQGSEA. The CDR3 length is 12 residues. The CDR3, as DNA: TGCAACGTTGGGGGGGGCAGTGAAAAACTGTTTTTT. Translated: CNVGGGSEKLFF.

Many counts were recorded for this clonotype. The CDR3 region has the DNA TGTGCCAGCAGTGACCTCCTAGCGGGGGGCACAGATACGCAGTATTTT. Amino acids: CASSDLLAGGTDTQYF. The chain carries TRBV6-1 and TRBJ2-3, with 10 bases lining up with TRBD2. CDR1 and CDR2 (germline): MNHNS, SASEGT. V lost 3 bases to trimming and J lost 1 base; unmatched junction nucleotides: 4. The length of the CDR3 is 16 residues.

Worth noting for this clonotype: A read error is possible here, since a much larger clone lies one base away. V and J are TRBV12-3 or TRBV12-4 and TRBJ2-2, with 7 bases that match TRBD2. This CDR3 is built from 18 residues. J was trimmed by 0 bases and V by 4 bases; bases with no gene match: 11. The CDR3: CASSSGLVGAPNTGELFF. The CDR3 coding sequence is TGTGCCAGCAGTTCCGGACTAGTGGGAGCCCCGAACACCGGGGAGCTGTTTTTT.

J is TRBJ1-5 and V is TRBV10-3; D not certain. CDR1 is ENHRY and CDR2 is SYGVKD in the germline V gene. Trimming left V 8 bases short and J 13 bases short, with 18 bases between. CDR3 length: 12 residues. The CDR3 sequence is CAISTTNQSQHF. The CDR3 DNA sequence: TGTGCCATCTCGACGACAAATCAGTCTCAGCATTTT.

Points on this clonotype: Germline and junction disagree at one end, which may indicate a read error. The chain has TRBV12-3 or TRBV12-4 and TRBJ1-5; no firm D call. The CDR3 totals 15 residues. The chain's CDR3 is CVSSPDGISKQPQHF. The DNA of the CDR3 is TGTGTCAGCAGTCCCGACGGGATTAGCAAACAGCCCCAGCATTTT.

With regard to this clonotype: One end of the junction does not line up with germline, which may come from a read error. The V gene is TRBV5-6, the J gene TRBJ2-1; D possibly matches TRBD1 or TRBD2 (5 bases each). CDR1 is SGHDT, CDR2 YYEEEE, per germline. The CDR3 totals 15 residues. CDR3 nucleotide sequence: TGTGCCAGCTGCCCGAGGCCAACAGTGCCCAGGGAGCAGTTCTTT. This gives the protein CASCPRPTVPREQFF. The variable domain in full, with the rest retrieved from reference TRBV5-6 and TRBJ2-1, is DAGVTQSPTHLIKTRGQQVTLRCSPKSGHDTVSWYQQALGQGPQFIFQYYEEEERQRGNFPDRFSGHQFPNYSSELNVNALLLGDSALYLCASCPRPTVPREQFFGPGTRLTVL.

With regard to this clonotype: One junction end does not reproduce the germline sequence, and a read error may be involved. V gene TRBV6-2 or TRBV6-3 combines with J gene TRBJ2-3, with D maybe TRBD1 (5 bases). From germline, CDR1 is MNHEY and CDR2 SVGEGT. CDR3 length: 12 residues. The CDR3 DNA follows: TGTGTCAGCAGTTACTACAGGGATACGCAGTATTTT. It codes for CVSSYYRDTQYF.

Of note for this clonotype: The junction departs from germline at one end; a sequencing error may be responsible. The chain has TRBV11-2 and TRBJ2-7, with 8 positions matching TRBD2. Germline CDR1 reads SGHAT; CDR2 reads FQNNGV. This CDR3 region has 16 residues. CDR3 amino acids: CTSSCGGRTSGSEQYF. Here the CDR3 DNA reads TGTACCAGCAGCTGCGGCGGGAGGACCTCGGGAAGCGAACAGTACTTC.

This sequence joins TRBV28 and TRBJ2-7; a possible D gene is TRBD2 (6 bases). Germline loops: CDR1 MDHEN, CDR2 SYDVKM. V lost 7 bases and J lost 1, with 14 bases in between. CDR3 length: 14 amino acids. The CDR3 DNA reads TGTGCCAGCAACAGACGGGACTTATCCTACGAGCAGTACTTC. Protein: CASNRRDLSYEQYF.

At least ten counts were recorded for this clonotype. V and J are TRBV29-1 and TRBJ2-1; 7 positions match TRBD1. Germline loops: CDR1 SQVTM, CDR2 ANQGSEA. V lost 1 base, J lost 8 bases, and 8 bases stayed unmatched. The CDR3 runs to 14 residues. CDR3 residues: CSVEVPGQLHEQFF. CDR3 coding DNA: TGCAGCGTTGAAGTTCCGGGACAGTTGCATGAGCAGTTCTTC.

V is TRBV7-9 and J is TRBJ2-2; 8 positions agree with TRBD1. In germline, CDR1 is SEHNR, CDR2 FQNEAQ (reference sequence). The CDR3 covers 17 residues. With V trimmed by 5 bases and J by 4 bases, 12 bases remained unmatched. CDR3 sequence: CASSPHKGQGATGELFF. Here the CDR3 DNA reads TGTGCCAGCAGCCCCCATAAAGGGCAGGGGGCCACCGGGGAGCTGTTTTTT.

The V gene is TRBV5-1, the J gene TRBJ2-5; D unclear. CDR3 size: 14 residues. Trimming removed 5 bases at V and 1 base at J, with 12 bases between. From germline, CDR1 is SGHRS and CDR2 YFSETQ. The chain's CDR3 is CASSRQDVQETQYF. CDR3 coding DNA: TGCGCCAGCAGTCGGCAGGACGTCCAAGAGACCCAGTACTTC.

For this clonotype: This sequence may be a read error, since a much larger clone differs from it by one base. The chain couples TRBV6-1 to TRBJ1-2; 8 bases are shared with TRBD1. Trimming removed 2 bases from V and 13 bases from J; junction bases left unmatched: 18. This CDR3 comprises 16 residues. The germline CDR1 and CDR2 sequences are MNHNS and SASEGT. CDR3 nucleotides: TGTGCCAGCAGTGAAAACTCTTCAGGGGGCTTGATGTGTTGCACCTTC. This gives the protein CASSENSSGGLMCCTF.

This clonotype was observed once. A read error may produce the germline difference seen at one junction end. The rearrangement links TRBV5-6 to TRBJ2-7; D may be TRBD2 (7 bases). This CDR3 comprises 15 residues. The germline V gene encodes CDR1 SGHDT and CDR2 YYEEEE. CDR3 amino acids: CASSWGAAGPVEEYF. In DNA, the CDR3 is TGTGCCAGCAGCTGGGGGGCAGCGGGGCCGGTCGAGGAGTACTTC. Full variable domain (remainder filled in from reference TRBV5-6 and TRBJ2-7): DAGVTQSPTHLIKTRGQQVTLRCSPKSGHDTVSWYQQALGQGPQFIFQYYEEEERQRGNFPDRFSGHQFPNYSSELNVNALLLGDSALYLCASSWGAAGPVEEYFGPGTRLTVT.

V gene TRBV28 combines with J gene TRBJ2-1; D is uncertain. Deletions cut 6 bases from V and 8 bases from J, with 23 bases between. Germline lookup yields CDR1 MDHEN and CDR2 SYDVKM. The CDR3 consists of 16 residues. DNA for the CDR3: TGTGCCAGCAGGATCGCCCAGGCCCGCCAACCCTATGAGCAGTTCTTC. Translation: CASRIAQARQPYEQFF.

Points on this clonotype: It may be a read error: a sequence one base away is much more abundant. This chain's CDR3 is CATGHFSYEQYF. The CDR3 DNA is TGTGCCACCGGACACTTCTCCTACGAGCAGTACTTC. This chain uses TRBV7-8 with TRBJ2-7; D may be TRBD1 (5 bases). CDR3 size: 12 residues. Trimming removed 10 bases at V and 0 bases at J, with 10 bases between. Germline assignment: CDR1 SGHVS and CDR2 FQNEAQ. Drawing the rest from reference TRBV7-8 and TRBJ2-7, the complete variable domain is GAGVSQSPRYKVAKRGQDVALRCDPISGHVSLFWYQQALGQGPEFLTYFQNEAQLDKSGLPSDRFFAERPEGSVSTLKIQRTQQEDSAVYLCATGHFSYEQYFGPGTRLTVT.

On this clonotype: Germline and junction disagree at one end, which may indicate a read error. This sequence joins TRBV4-1 and TRBJ2-3; 7 bases are a match to TRBD2. CDR3 length: 16 amino acids. The germline CDR1 and CDR2 sequences are MGHRA and YSYEKL. CDR3 sequence reads: CASNQDGRASTDTQYF. The CDR3 DNA reads TGCGCGAGCAACCAAGATGGGAGGGCTAGCACAGATACGCAGTATTTT.

With respect to this clonotype: A much bigger clone sits one base away, suggesting this may be a read error. The rearrangement uses TRBV12-3 or TRBV12-4 and TRBJ2-5, with 15 bases matching TRBD2. V was clipped by 5 bases and J by 5 bases; unmatched bases: 9. The CDR3 spans 17 residues. The CDR3: CASSRGLAGGSVETQYF. The CDR3 region has the DNA TGTGCCAGCAGTCGAGGACTAGCGGGAGGGTCCGTGGAGACCCAGTACTTC.